The rows below give T cell receptor beta chains drawn from one sample of a study of blood T cell repertoires in COVID-19. The assay was immunoSEQ multiplex PCR, and TCRdb's table has in-frame clones only and misses some. This repertoire shows about 98,000 clones, 82% found once; its top ten account for 11%. The sample was peripheral blood. The source is a man aged 65 to 85 with active or convalescent COVID-19. Both conserved end residues are part of each CDR3.

>TRBV5-1
CASSQGKYNEQFF
>TRBV14
CASSQARSTNEKLFF
>TRBV6-5
CASKTGGRTYEQYF
>TRBV2
CASSGHVGTGAEAFF
>TRBV7-2
CASSLGGLWGGQPQHF
>TRBV7-9
CASSLDADRDEKLFF
>TRBV7-9
CASSLGLPLSSGNTIYF
>TRBV19
CASSISGGARSPLHF
>TRBV12-3/TRBV12-4
CASRGQGITEAFF
>TRBV7-3
CASSLTPGSNTEAFF
>TRBV18
CASSLVPPGQSNQPQHF
>TRBV5-1
CASSLWIGLETQYF
>TRBV20-1
CSASGQETQYF
>TRBV25-1
CASSEYQGRDNSPLHF
>TRBV27
CASSLGGGSSYNSPLHF
>TRBV4-2
CASSQASGGAGEQFF
>TRBV3-1/TRBV3-2
CASSQDRGSDTQYF
>TRBV5-1
CASSLAAGGYNEQFF
>TRBV7-2
CASSLRGLNTEAFF
>TRBV7-9
CASSLGGGWDNYGYTF
>TRBV3-1/TRBV3-2
CASRHTTGLNSPLHF
>TRBV9
CASSVDGGASTDTQYF
>TRBV4-3
CASSQDRGVGEKLFF
>TRBV7-9
CASVPWDRANYGYTF
>TRBV5-1
CASSFGGETEAFF